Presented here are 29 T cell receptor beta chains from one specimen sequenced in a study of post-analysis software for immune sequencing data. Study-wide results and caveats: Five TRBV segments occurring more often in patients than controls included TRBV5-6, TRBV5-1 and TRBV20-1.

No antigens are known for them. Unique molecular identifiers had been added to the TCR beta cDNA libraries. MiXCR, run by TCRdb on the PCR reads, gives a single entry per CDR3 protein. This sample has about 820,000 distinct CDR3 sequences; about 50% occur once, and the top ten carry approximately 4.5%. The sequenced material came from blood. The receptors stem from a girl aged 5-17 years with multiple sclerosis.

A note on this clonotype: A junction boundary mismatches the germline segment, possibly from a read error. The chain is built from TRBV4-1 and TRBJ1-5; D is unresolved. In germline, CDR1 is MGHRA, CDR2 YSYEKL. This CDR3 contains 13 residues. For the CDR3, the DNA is TGTGCCAGCAGCCAAGATATGGGTCAGCCCCAGCATTTT. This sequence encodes CASSQDMGQPQHF.

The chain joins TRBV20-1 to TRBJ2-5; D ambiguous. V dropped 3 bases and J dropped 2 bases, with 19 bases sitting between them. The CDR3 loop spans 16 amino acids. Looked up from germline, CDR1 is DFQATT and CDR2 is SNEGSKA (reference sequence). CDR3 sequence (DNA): TGCAGTGCTAGGCCTTGGCCACCAACCCCTCAAGAGACCCAGTACTTC. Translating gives CSARPWPPTPQETQYF.

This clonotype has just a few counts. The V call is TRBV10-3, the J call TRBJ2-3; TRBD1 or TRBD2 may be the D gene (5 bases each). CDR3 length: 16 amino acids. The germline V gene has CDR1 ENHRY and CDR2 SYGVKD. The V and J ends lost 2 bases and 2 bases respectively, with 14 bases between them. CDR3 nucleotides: TGTGCCATCAGTGAGGCCACCGGGACCATCACAGATACGCAGTATTTT. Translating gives CAISEATGTITDTQYF.

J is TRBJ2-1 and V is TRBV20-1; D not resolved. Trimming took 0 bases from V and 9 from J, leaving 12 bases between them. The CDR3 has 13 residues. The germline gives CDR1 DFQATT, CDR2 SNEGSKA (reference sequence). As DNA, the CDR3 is TGCAGTGCTAGAGATCGAGAGAGACTTGAGCAGTTCTTC. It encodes CSARDRERLEQFF.

The chain's CDR3 is CASSPPGSRYGYTF. As DNA, the CDR3 is TGCGCCAGCAGCCCGCCAGGATCACGCTATGGCTACACCTTC. This chain connects TRBV5-1 to TRBJ1-2, with D unresolved. The CDR3 length is 14 residues. The germline CDR1 and CDR2 sequences are SGHRS and YFSETQ. The V end was cut by 4 bases, the J end by 4 bases, with 14 bases between.

The CDR3 DNA sequence: TGCGCCAGCAGAGGACCGGGACTCTTCTCCTACGAGCAGTACTTC. It specifies CASRGPGLFSYEQYF. The chain couples TRBV4-1 to TRBJ2-7; a weak D match, TRBD2 (6 bases). The V end was cut by 6 bases, the J end by 0 bases, with 15 bases between. CDR1 MGHRA and CDR2 YSYEKL come from the germline V gene. This CDR3 contains 15 residues.

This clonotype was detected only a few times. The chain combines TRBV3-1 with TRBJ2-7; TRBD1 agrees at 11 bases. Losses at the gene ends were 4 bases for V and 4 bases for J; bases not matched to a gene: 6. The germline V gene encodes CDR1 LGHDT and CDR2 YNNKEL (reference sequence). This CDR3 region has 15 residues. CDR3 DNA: TGTGCCAGCAGCCCTTCGGACAGGGGGCGGTACGAGCAGTACTTC. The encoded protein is CASSPSDRGRYEQYF.

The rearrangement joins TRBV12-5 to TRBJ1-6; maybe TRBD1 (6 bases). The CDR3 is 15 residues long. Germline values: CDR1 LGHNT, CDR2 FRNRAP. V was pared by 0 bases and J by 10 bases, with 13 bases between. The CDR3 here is CASGLVRGHRSPLHF. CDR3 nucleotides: TGTGCTAGTGGTTTGGTTCGGGGGCATCGGTCACCCCTCCACTTT.

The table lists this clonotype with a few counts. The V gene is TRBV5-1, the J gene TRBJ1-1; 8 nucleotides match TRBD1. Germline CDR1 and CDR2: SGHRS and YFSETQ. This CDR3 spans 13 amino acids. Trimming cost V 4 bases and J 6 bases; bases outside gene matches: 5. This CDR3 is CASSRTGSPEAFF. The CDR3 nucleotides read TGCGCCAGCAGCAGGACAGGGTCGCCTGAAGCTTTCTTT.

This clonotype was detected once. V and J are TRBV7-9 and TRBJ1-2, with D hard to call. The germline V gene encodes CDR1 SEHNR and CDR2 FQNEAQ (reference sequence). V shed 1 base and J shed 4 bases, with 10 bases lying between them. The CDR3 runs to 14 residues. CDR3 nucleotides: TGTGCCAGCAGCTTAGTCGGCTATAGCTATGGCTACACCTTC. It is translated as CASSLVGYSYGYTF.

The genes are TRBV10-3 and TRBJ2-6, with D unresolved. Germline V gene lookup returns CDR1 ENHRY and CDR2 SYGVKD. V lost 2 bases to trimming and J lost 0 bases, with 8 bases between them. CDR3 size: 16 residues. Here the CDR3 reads CAISEGDLSGANVLTF. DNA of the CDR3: TGTGCCATCAGTGAGGGGGATCTCTCTGGGGCCAACGTCCTGACTTTC.

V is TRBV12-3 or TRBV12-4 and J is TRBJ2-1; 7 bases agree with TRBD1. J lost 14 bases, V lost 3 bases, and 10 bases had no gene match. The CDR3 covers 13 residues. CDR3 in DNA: TGTGCCAGCAGTTTGCGACAGGGCACTGGGAAGTTCTTC. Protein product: CASSLRQGTGKFF.

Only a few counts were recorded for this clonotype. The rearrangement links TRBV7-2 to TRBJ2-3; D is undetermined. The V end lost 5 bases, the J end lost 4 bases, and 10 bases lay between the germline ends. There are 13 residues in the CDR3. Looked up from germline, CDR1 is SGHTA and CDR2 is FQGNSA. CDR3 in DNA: TGTGCCAGCAGCCAGACGACGGCAGATACGCAGTATTTT. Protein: CASSQTTADTQYF.

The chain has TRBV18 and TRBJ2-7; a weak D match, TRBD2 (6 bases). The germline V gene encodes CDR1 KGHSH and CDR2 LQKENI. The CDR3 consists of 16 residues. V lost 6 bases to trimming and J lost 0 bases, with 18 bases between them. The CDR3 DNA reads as TGTGCCAGCTCTCCTTTGCCCGGGGGAGCCTCCTACGAGCAGTACTTC. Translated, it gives CASSPLPGGASYEQYF.

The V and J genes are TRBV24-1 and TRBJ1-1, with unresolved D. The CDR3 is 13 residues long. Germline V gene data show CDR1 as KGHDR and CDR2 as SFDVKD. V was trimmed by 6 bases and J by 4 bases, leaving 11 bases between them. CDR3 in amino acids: CATSNWAGTEAFF. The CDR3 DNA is TGTGCCACCAGTAATTGGGCGGGCACTGAAGCTTTCTTT.

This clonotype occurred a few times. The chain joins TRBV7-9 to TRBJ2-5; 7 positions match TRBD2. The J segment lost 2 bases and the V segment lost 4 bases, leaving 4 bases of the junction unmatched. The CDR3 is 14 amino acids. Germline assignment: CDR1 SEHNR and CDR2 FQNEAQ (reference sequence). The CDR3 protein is CASSWGGLQETQYF. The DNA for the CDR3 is TGTGCCAGCAGCTGGGGGGGTTTACAAGAGACCCAGTACTTC.

In DNA form, the CDR3 reads TGCAGTGCCCGGGACAAAAACATTCAGTACTTC. It encodes CSARDKNIQYF. J is TRBJ2-4 and V is TRBV20-1; possible D gene TRBD2, 5 bases. Trimming pared 6 bases from V and 3 bases from J, leaving 6 bases between. Germline CDR1 DFQATT, CDR2 SNEGSKA (reference sequence). The CDR3 loop spans 11 amino acids.

CDR3 DNA sequence: TGCGCCAGCAGTGTAGGGGACAGGGGATCCGGGGAGCTGTTTTTT. It codes for CASSVGDRGSGELFF. The rearrangement joins TRBV10-1 to TRBJ2-2, with 10 bases matching TRBD1. This CDR3 is built from 15 residues. The ends lost 4 bases at V and 6 bases at J; junction bases unmatched: 5. CDR1 and CDR2 from the germline V gene are WNHNN and SYGVQD (reference sequence).

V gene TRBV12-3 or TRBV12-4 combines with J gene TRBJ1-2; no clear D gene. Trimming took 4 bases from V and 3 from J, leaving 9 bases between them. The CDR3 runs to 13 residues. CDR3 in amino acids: CASSWNRYYGYTF. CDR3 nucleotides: TGTGCCAGCAGTTGGAACAGATACTATGGCTACACCTTC.

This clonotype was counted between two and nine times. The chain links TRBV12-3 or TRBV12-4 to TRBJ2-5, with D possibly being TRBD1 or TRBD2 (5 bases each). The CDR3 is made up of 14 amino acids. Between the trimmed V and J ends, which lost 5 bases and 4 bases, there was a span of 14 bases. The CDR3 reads CASSLGTRRETQYF. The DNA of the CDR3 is TGTGCCAGCAGTCTCGGGACCCGCCGAGAGACCCAGTACTTC.

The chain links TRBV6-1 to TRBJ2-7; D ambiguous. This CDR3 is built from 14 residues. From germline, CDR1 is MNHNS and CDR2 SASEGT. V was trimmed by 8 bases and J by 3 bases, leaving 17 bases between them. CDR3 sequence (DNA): TGTGCCAGCTCTTTGAACGGTAGATTCTACGAGCAGTACTTC. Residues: CASSLNGRFYEQYF.

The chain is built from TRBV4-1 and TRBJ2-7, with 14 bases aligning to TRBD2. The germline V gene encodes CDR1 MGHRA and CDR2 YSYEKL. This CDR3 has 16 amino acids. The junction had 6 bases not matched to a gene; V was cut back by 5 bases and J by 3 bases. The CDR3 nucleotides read TGCGCCAGCAGCACCCCGGGACTAGCGGGGGACTACGAGCAGTACTTC. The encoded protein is CASSTPGLAGDYEQYF.

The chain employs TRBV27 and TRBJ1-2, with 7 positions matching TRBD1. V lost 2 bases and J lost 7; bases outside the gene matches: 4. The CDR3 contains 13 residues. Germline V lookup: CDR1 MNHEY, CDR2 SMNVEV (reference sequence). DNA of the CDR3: TGTGCCAGCAGTTTAATAGGGGGCAGTGGCTACACCTTC. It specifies CASSLIGGSGYTF.

CDR3 sequence (DNA): TGTGCCAGCTCACCATTACAGGACTACGAGCAGTACTTC. This encodes CASSPLQDYEQYF. The chain employs TRBV18 and TRBJ2-7, with D perhaps matching TRBD1 (5 bases). Trimming left V 2 bases short and J 3 bases short, with 8 bases between. CDR1 KGHSH and CDR2 LQKENI come from the germline V gene. CDR3 length: 13 residues.

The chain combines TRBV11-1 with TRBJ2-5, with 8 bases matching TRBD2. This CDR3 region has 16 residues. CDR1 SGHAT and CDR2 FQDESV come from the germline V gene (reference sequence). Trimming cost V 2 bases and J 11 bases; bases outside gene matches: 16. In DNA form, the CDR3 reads TGTGCCAGCAGCTTAAGCGGACTAGCCAGAACGGAAGAGCAGTACTTC. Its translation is CASSLSGLARTEEQYF.

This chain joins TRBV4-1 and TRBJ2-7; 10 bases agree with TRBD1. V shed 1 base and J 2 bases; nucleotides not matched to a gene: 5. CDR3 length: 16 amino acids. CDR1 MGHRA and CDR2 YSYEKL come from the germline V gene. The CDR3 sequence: CASSQGGQGGAYEQYF. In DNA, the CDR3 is TGCGCCAGCAGCCAAGGAGGACAGGGGGGGGCCTACGAGCAGTACTTC.

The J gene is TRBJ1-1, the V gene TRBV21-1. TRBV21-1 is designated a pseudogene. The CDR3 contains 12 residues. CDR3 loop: CASSKDGTEAFF. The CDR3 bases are TGTGCCAGCAGCAAAGATGGGACTGAAGCTTTCTTT.

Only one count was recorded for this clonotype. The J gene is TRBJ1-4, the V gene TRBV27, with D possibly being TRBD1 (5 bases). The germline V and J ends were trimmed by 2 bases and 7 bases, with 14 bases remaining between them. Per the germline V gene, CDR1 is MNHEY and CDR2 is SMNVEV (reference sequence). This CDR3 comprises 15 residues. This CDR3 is CASSLQGPDFEKLFF. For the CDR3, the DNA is TGTGCCAGCAGTTTACAGGGTCCGGATTTTGAAAAACTGTTTTTT.

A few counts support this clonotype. The CDR3 region is CASRVAESSYEQYF. CDR3 DNA: TGTGCCAGCAGGGTAGCGGAGAGCTCCTACGAGCAGTACTTC. The gene calls are TRBV5-6 and TRBJ2-7; D perhaps matches TRBD2 (6 bases). Germline V gives CDR1 SGHDT, CDR2 YYEEEE. V gave up 5 bases and J gave up 0 bases, with 12 bases separating them. The CDR3 loop spans 14 amino acids. The whole variable domain, remainder taken from reference TRBV5-6 and TRBJ2-7, is DAGVTQSPTHLIKTRGQQVTLRCSPKSGHDTVSWYQQALGQGPQFIFQYYEEEERQRGNFPDRFSGHQFPNYSSELNVNALLLGDSALYLCASRVAESSYEQYFGPGTRLTVT.